This T cell receptor (beta chain) was profiled in a study of response to subunit inactivated influenza vaccine. Study results and caveats: A suggestion made by the authors is that each seasonal influenza vaccination recruits few new T cells.

The germline V gene has CDR1 MDHEN and CDR2 SYDVKM. The J segment lost 4 bases and the V segment lost 8 bases, leaving 0 bases of the junction unmatched. This CDR3 is built from 12 residues. This clonotype has a handful of counts. The antigen is not known. TCRdb fed the RT-PCR reads into MiXCR, producing one record per CDR3 protein. The data show under 850,000 distinct CDR3 sequences, around 20% seen once. This chain links TRBV28 with TRBJ2-1; 9 bases fit TRBD1. The starting material was PBMCs from blood, obtained 5 to 6 days after vaccination. This clonotype originated in a man between 45 and 60 years old who received an inactivated influenza vaccine. CDR3 nucleotides: TGTGCCAGCGACAGGGGGTACAATGAGCAGTTCTTC. Amino acids: CASDRGYNEQFF.